This TCR beta chain was sequenced during a study of T cells in Graves' hyperthyroidism and ophthalmopathy. Study details: Peripheral blood samples were taken at initial diagnosis, prior to any treatment.

RNA transcripts yielded amplified TCR beta CDR3 regions. The TCR CDR3 was amplified in a first-round RT-PCR using the HTBI primer set. TCRdb passed the multiplex PCR reads through MiXCR, listing each CDR3 protein once. The table has 25,000 to 30,000 distinct CDR3 sequences, around 40% seen once; the top ten hold about a tenth. The study defined stable Graves' hyperthyroidism as no ophthalmopathy progression within 18 months. This clonotype was observed a handful of times. Antigen unknown. Germline CDR1 reads ENHRY; CDR2 reads SYGVKD. CDR3 length: 14 residues. V shed 7 bases, J shed 1 base, and the junction held 5 bases outside the gene matches. Study results and limitations: Most thyroid-expanded clonotypes above 0.001 were also found in blood.

This sequence joins TRBV10-3 and TRBJ2-7; TRBD2 matches 9 bases. Sequenced sample: blood. The source of this sequence is a woman aged 30 to 39 with Graves' hyperthyroidism. DNA of the CDR3: TGTGCCATCAAGAATAGCGGGGGTTCCTACGAGCAGTACTTC. Its protein is CAIKNSGGSYEQYF.